These 21 T cell receptor beta chains were all obtained from the same sample, sequenced in a study of human T cells and chemical hapten exposure. As to time point: patch test 3, about 24 weeks after DPC sensitization. The treatment was: therapeutic diphenylcyclopropenone sensitization with weekly scalp DPC. MiXCR, run by TCRdb on the RACE reads, gives a single entry per CDR3 protein. The table includes 150,000 to 200,000 distinct CDR3 sequences, 24% detected once. This material consisted of whole blood, taken in connection with sensitization to the hapten diphenylcyclopropenone (DPC). Receptor source: a woman aged 40 to 50 with alopecia areata. Some clones in this sample may be carry-over from other donors' samples.

The V and J genes are TRBV18 and TRBJ1-5, with D unresolved. Trimming removed 3 bases from V and 5 bases from J, with 11 bases in between. The CDR3 contains 14 residues. Germline CDR1 is KGHSH and CDR2 is LQKENI. DNA of the CDR3: TGTGCCAGCTCACCCGGGCTTGGAGATCAGCCCCAGCATTTT. It encodes CASSPGLGDQPQHF.

This clonotype appeared a few times. This chain links TRBV10-3 with TRBJ2-7; 9 bases match TRBD2. Per germline, CDR1 ENHRY and CDR2 SYGVKD. The CDR3 spans 13 residues. Losses at the gene ends were 6 bases for V and 3 bases for J; bases not matched to a gene: 3. This CDR3 reads CAISLSGSYEQYF. CDR3 in DNA: TGTGCCATCAGCCTTAGCGGGAGCTACGAGCAGTACTTC.

This clonotype was seen a handful of times. The V call is TRBV29-1, the J call TRBJ1-1; 9 bases line up with TRBD1. V trimming: 6 bases; J trimming: 3 bases; junction bases outside the gene matches: 5. This CDR3 comprises 13 residues. The V gene's germline CDR1 is SQVTM and CDR2 ANQGSEA. This chain's CDR3 is CSVTRTGDTEAFF. The CDR3 DNA sequence: TGCAGCGTCACCCGGACAGGGGACACTGAAGCTTTCTTT.

The V call is TRBV5-1, the J call TRBJ2-2; 10 bases are a match to TRBD2. The CDR3 consists of 16 residues. The germline CDR1 and CDR2 sequences are SGHRS and YFSETQ. Unmatched junction bases numbered 2, after V lost 1 base and J lost 2 bases. For the CDR3, the DNA is TGCGCCAGCAGCTTGACACTAGCGGGAAACACCGGGGAGCTGTTTTTT. Translation: CASSLTLAGNTGELFF.

This clonotype was detected only a few times. V usage is TRBV29-1 and J usage is TRBJ2-7; no clear D gene. Looked up from germline, CDR1 is SQVTM and CDR2 is ANQGSEA. V was shortened by 4 bases and J by 4 bases, with 14 bases between the two germline ends. This CDR3 region has 13 residues. The CDR3 nucleotides are TGCAGCGTTGGGGGTAGGTCTAGGTACGAGCAGTACTTC. Translated, it gives CSVGGRSRYEQYF.

This rearrangement joins TRBV5-5 to TRBJ1-5, with a possible D match to TRBD1 (5 bases). Trimming removed 0 bases from V and 5 bases from J, with 15 bases in between. CDR3 size: 16 residues. CDR1 and CDR2 (germline): SGHKS, YYEKEE (reference sequence). The CDR3 region has the DNA TGTGCCAGCAGCTTGGACAGGCCCTGGAGCCATCAGCCCCAGCATTTT. Its translation: CASSLDRPWSHQPQHF.

The CDR3 spells CASSSVAGGMGEQYF. The CDR3 DNA reads TGCGCCAGCAGCTCGGTGGCGGGAGGGATGGGCGAGCAGTACTTC. The chain recombines TRBV5-1 with TRBJ2-7; 9 bases agree with TRBD2. The CDR3 length is 15 residues. Germline CDR1 is SGHRS and CDR2 is YFSETQ. The V gene end was trimmed by 3 bases and the J gene end by 6 bases; junction bases not matched to a gene: 10.

This clonotype was detected only a few times. The rearrangement links TRBV29-1 to TRBJ2-7; tentative D call: TRBD2 (5 bases). CDR3 length: 11 amino acids. V lost 6 bases and J 0 bases, leaving 6 bases between the germline ends. The germline V gene has CDR1 SQVTM and CDR2 ANQGSEA. CDR3 coding DNA: TGCAGCGTGACTAACTCCTACGAGCAGTACTTC. It translates to CSVTNSYEQYF.

This chain links TRBV19 with TRBJ2-5, with 7 bases fitting TRBD1. Germline V gives CDR1 LNHDA, CDR2 SQIVND (reference sequence). V lost 1 base, J lost 4 bases, and 3 bases stayed unmatched. CDR3 length: 14 amino acids. The CDR3 protein is CASSIGRDRETQYF. The CDR3 DNA sequence: TGTGCCAGTAGTATAGGCCGGGACAGAGAGACCCAGTACTTC.

The chain joins TRBV20-1 to TRBJ1-1, with a weak D call TRBD1 (5 bases). The V gene lost 5 bases and the J gene lost 5 bases, with 21 bases spanning the gap. The CDR3 has 15 residues. CDR1 DFQATT and CDR2 SNEGSKA come from the germline V gene (reference sequence). CDR3 in DNA: TGCAGTGCTCCTAATAGACAGCCCGAAGGGACTGAAGCTTTCTTT. As protein: CSAPNRQPEGTEAFF.

This clonotype has a handful of counts. V and J are TRBV5-1 and TRBJ2-7; a weak D match, TRBD2 (6 bases). Germline V gives CDR1 SGHRS, CDR2 YFSETQ. V shed 3 bases and J shed 0 bases, with 16 bases lying between them. The CDR3 length is 16 residues. CDR3 in DNA: TGCGCCAGCAGCTCGGCCCCTAGCGTCGGCTCCTACGAGCAGTACTTC. It translates to CASSSAPSVGSYEQYF.

The rearrangement uses TRBV9 and TRBJ2-3; D uncertain. The CDR3 length is 15 residues. Trimming left V 3 bases short and J 5 bases short, with 16 bases between. CDR1 and CDR2 (germline): SGDLS, YYNGEE. CDR3 sequence (DNA): TGTGCCAGCAGCGCCAGCCCCACTGTGGTAGATACGCAGTATTTT. This sequence encodes CASSASPTVVDTQYF.

CDR3 amino acids: CSASGLASYNEQFF. The DNA of the CDR3 is TGCAGTGCTTCGGGACTAGCGTCCTACAATGAGCAGTTCTTC. This sequence joins TRBV20-1 and TRBJ2-1, with 10 positions matching TRBD2. Trimming cost V 5 bases and J 1 base; bases outside gene matches: 2. In germline, CDR1 is DFQATT, CDR2 SNEGSKA (reference sequence). The CDR3 contains 14 residues.

The V gene is TRBV9, the J gene TRBJ1-3; a possible D gene is TRBD1 (6 bases). The germline V and J ends were trimmed by 4 bases and 0 bases, with 23 bases remaining between them. The CDR3 has 19 amino acids. The germline V gene has CDR1 SGDLS and CDR2 YYNGEE. CDR3 protein: CASSPRDMGWPSSGNTIYF. The CDR3 DNA follows: TGTGCCAGCAGCCCCCGGGACATGGGGTGGCCTTCCTCTGGAAACACCATATATTTT. Using reference TRBV9 and TRBJ1-3 for the parts outside the CDR3, the full variable domain is DSGVTQTPKHLITATGQRVTLRCSPRSGDLSVYWYQQSLDQGLQFLIQYYNGEERAKGNILERFSAQQFPDLHSELNLSSLELGDSALYFCASSPRDMGWPSSGNTIYFGEGSWLTVV.

The chain uses TRBV5-1 and TRBJ2-3; D uncertain. The ends were cut back, 5 bases at V and 4 bases at J, with 20 bases in the middle. CDR1 SGHRS and CDR2 YFSETQ come from the germline V gene. CDR3 length equals 16 residues. The CDR3, as DNA: TGCGCCAGCAGTTTGAGATTGACTCAACGGGCAGATACGCAGTATTTT. Protein: CASSLRLTQRADTQYF.

This clonotype has only a few counts. The chain links TRBV5-1 to TRBJ1-3, with D tentatively TRBD1 (6 bases). Trimming cost V 4 bases and J 4 bases, with 12 bases left between them. In germline, CDR1 is SGHRS, CDR2 YFSETQ. The CDR3 loop spans 14 amino acids. The CDR3 sequence: CASSPRTDGNTIYF. The CDR3, as DNA: TGCGCCAGCAGCCCGCGGACAGACGGAAACACCATATATTTT. Full variable domain (remainder filled in from reference TRBV5-1 and TRBJ1-3): KAGVTQTPRYLIKTRGQQVTLSCSPISGHRSVSWYQQTPGQGLQFLFEYFSETQRNKGNFPGRFSGRQFSNSRSEMNVSTLELGDSALYLCASSPRTDGNTIYFGEGSWLTVV.

The CDR3 region is CASSPGRASGANVLTF. The CDR3 DNA reads TGTGCCAGCAGCCCGGGGAGGGCGAGCGGGGCCAACGTCCTGACTTTC. The rearrangement joins TRBV6-2 or TRBV6-3 to TRBJ2-6; 7 bases fit TRBD2. The germline V gene encodes CDR1 MNHEY and CDR2 SVGEGT. With 6 bases clipped from V and 4 bases from J, the junction kept 9 bases outside the gene matches. The CDR3 has 16 amino acids.

This clonotype has a handful of counts. This chain links TRBV27 with TRBJ2-3; D is unresolved. Germline V gene data show CDR1 as MNHEY and CDR2 as SMNVEV (reference sequence). V was trimmed by 2 bases and J by 3 bases, leaving 15 bases between them. The CDR3 loop spans 16 amino acids. The CDR3 sequence: CASSLPLGFKTDTQYF. The CDR3 DNA is TGTGCCAGCAGTTTACCGCTCGGGTTTAAAACAGATACGCAGTATTTT.

The V and J genes are TRBV6-6 and TRBJ2-3, with a possible D match to TRBD1 (5 bases). V was trimmed by 0 bases and J by 0 bases, leaving 10 bases between them. Germline CDR1 reads MNHNY; CDR2 reads SVGAGI (reference sequence). The CDR3 length is 16 residues. The CDR3 reads CASSYSQGTSTDTQYF. For the CDR3, the DNA is TGTGCCAGCAGTTACTCGCAGGGCACTAGCACAGATACGCAGTATTTT.

This clonotype has more than one count but fewer than ten. V gene TRBV4-1 combines with J gene TRBJ2-5; weak D call: TRBD1 (6 bases). The germline gives CDR1 MGHRA, CDR2 YSYEKL. The CDR3 covers 14 residues. Trimming left V 2 bases short and J 4 bases short, with 11 bases between. The CDR3 nucleotides are TGCGCCAGCAGCCAATCTACCAGGGGAGAGACCCAGTACTTC. Amino acids: CASSQSTRGETQYF.

This clonotype has more than one count but fewer than ten. The chain links TRBV29-1 to TRBJ2-1; 7 nucleotides align to TRBD2. Per the germline V gene, CDR1 is SQVTM and CDR2 is ANQGSEA. Unmatched junction bases numbered 4, after V lost 7 bases and J lost 1 base. The CDR3 has 13 amino acids. The CDR3 coding sequence is TGCAGCGCTACTAGCGCTTCCTACAATGAGCAGTTCTTC. It encodes CSATSASYNEQFF.